The following is a TCR beta chain sequence with its context. What it binds is not known. V lost 2 bases, J lost 2 bases, and 3 bases stayed unmatched. Germline CDR1 and CDR2: ENHRY and SYGVKD. The CDR3 has 15 residues. The record originates from a study of brain T cells in children with intractable seizures. TCRdb's table, derived via immunoSEQ multiplex PCR, lists solely in-frame clones and lacks some. The sample holds roughly 110,000 clones, 90% to 95% seen once. Only cases whose brain tissue showed the highest T cell transcript signatures were sequenced. The study, taken as a whole, reports: Absence of clones before surgery may stem from lower sequencing depth.

This TCR derives from a boy less than two years old with hemimegalencephaly and intractable seizures. This specimen consisted of peripheral blood, obtained at surgery. The genes are TRBV10-3 and TRBJ2-3; 8 bases fit TRBD2. CDR3 nucleotides: TGTGCCATCAGTGAGCAGCGGGAGCCCACAGATACGCAGTATTTT. Translation gives CAISEQREPTDTQYF.